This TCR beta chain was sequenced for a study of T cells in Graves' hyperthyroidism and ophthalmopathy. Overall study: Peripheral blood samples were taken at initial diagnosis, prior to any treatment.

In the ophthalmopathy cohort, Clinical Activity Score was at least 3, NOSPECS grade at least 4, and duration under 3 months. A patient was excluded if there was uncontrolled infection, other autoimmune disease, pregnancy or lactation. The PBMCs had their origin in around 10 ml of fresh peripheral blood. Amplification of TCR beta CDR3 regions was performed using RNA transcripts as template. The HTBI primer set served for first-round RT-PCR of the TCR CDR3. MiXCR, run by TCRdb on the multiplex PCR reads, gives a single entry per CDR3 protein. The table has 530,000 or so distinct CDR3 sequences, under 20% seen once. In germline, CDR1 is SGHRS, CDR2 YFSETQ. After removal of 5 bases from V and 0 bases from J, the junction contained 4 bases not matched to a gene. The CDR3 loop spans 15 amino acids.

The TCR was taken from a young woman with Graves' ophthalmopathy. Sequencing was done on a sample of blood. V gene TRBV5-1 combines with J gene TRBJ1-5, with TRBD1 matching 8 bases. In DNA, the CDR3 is TGCGCCAGCAGGCCGACAGGGGATAGCAATCAGCCCCAGCATTTT. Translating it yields CASRPTGDSNQPQHF.